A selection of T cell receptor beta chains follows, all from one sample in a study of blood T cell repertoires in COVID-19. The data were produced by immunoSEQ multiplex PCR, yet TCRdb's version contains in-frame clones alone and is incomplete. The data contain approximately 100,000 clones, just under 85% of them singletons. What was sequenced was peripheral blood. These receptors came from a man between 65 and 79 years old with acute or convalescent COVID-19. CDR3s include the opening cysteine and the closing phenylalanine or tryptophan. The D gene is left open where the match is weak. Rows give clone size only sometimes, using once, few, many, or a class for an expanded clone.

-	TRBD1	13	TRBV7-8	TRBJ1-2	TGTGCCAGCAGCCCCGAAAGGGGGCGAGGCTACACCTTC	CASSPERGRGYTF
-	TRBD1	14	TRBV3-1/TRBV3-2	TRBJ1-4	TGTGCCAGCAGCATCCGACAGGGCGGTGAAAAACTGTTTTTT	CASSIRQGGEKLFF
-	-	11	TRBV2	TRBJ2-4	TGTGCCAGCAGCAGGATAGACATTCAGTACTTC	CASSRIDIQYF
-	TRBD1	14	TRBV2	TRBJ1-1	TGTGCCAGCAGGAAGACAGGGTCGGGAACTGAAGCTTTCTTT	CASRKTGSGTEAFF
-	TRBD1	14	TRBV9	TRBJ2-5	TGTGCCAGCAGCCGGGACAGTTTAAAAGAGACCCAGTACTTC	CASSRDSLKETQYF
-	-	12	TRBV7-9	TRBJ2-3	TGTGCCAGCAGCTATAATCCAGATACGCAGTATTTT	CASSYNPDTQYF
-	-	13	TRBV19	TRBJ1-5	TGTGCCAGTACCGTGGACAGATTTCAGCCCCAGCATTTT	CASTVDRFQPQHF
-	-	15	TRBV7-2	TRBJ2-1	TGTGCCAGCAGCCCAATGCCGGGACGGGAGAATGAGCAGTTCTTC	CASSPMPGRENEQFF
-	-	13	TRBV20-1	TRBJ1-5	TGCAGTGCTAGTACAGTTCGCAATCAGCCCCAGCATTTT	CSASTVRNQPQHF
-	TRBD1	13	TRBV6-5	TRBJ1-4	TGTGCCAGTGTAAGGGACAGGCCTGAAAAACTGTTTTTT	CASVRDRPEKLFF
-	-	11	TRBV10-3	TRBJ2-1	TGTGCCATCAGTGAGGTGGAGGAGCAGTTCTTC	CAISEVEEQFF
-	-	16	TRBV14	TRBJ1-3	TGTGCCAGCAGCCAACAAACCACTTTACTGGGAAACACCATATATTTT	CASSQQTTLLGNTIYF
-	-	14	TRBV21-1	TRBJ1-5	TGTGCCAGCAGCAAAGGAGACAGTTATCAGCCCCAGCATTTT	CASSKGDSYQPQHF
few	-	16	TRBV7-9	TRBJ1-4	TGTGCCAGTTCTCCATCCTCCGGGACAACTAATGAAAAACTGTTTTTT	CASSPSSGTTNEKLFF
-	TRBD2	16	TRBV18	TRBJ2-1	TGTGCCAGCTCACTGGGACTAGCGGGCTCCTACAATGAGCAGTTCTTC	CASSLGLAGSYNEQFF
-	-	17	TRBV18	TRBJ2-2	TGTGCCAGCTCACCACGGGAGAACTTATTAGGGACCGGGGAGCTGTTTTTT	CASSPRENLLGTGELFF
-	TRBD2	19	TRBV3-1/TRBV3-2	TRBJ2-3	TGTGCCAGCAGCCAGGGGAAGACGTTGGCTAGCGGGGGCACAGATACGCAGTATTTT	CASSQGKTLASGGTDTQYF
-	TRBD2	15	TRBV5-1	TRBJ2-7	TGCGCCAGCAGGCGACTAGCGGGGGACAATTACGAGCAGTACTTC	CASRRLAGDNYEQYF
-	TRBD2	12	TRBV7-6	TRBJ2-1	TGTGCCAGCCTGGGACTACTCAATGAGCAGTTCTTC	CASLGLLNEQFF
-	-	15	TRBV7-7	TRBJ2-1	TGTGCTAGCAGCCGGAGGGAAAGCTCCTACAATGAGCAGTTCTTC	CASSRRESSYNEQFF
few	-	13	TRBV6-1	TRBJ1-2	TGTGCCAGCAGTGACGGGTACGTGTATGGCTACACCTTC	CASSDGYVYGYTF
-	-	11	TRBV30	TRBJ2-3	TGTGCCTGGAGTGCTACAGATACGCAGTATTTT	CAWSATDTQYF
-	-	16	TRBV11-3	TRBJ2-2	TGTGCCAGCAGCTTAGCCGAGGATCCTCACACCGGGGAGCTGTTTTTT	CASSLAEDPHTGELFF
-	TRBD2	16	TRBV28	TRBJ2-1	TGTGCCAGCGGCGGGACTAGCGGGACCCAATACAATGAGCAGTTCTTC	CASGGTSGTQYNEQFF
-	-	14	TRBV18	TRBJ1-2	TGTGCCAGCTCACCAGAGGGACTGAAACATGGCTACACCTTC	CASSPEGLKHGYTF
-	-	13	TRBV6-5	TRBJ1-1	TGTGCCAGCATCGGGCGGAGGTTGACTGAAGCTTTCTTT	CASIGRRLTEAFF
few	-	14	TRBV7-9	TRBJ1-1	TGTGCCAGCAGCTTAGAAGGGGGTCTTACTGAAGCTTTCTTT	CASSLEGGLTEAFF
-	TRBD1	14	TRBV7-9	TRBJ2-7	TGTGCCACAAGACAGGGCTCCAGCTCCTACGAGCAGTACTTC	CATRQGSSSYEQYF
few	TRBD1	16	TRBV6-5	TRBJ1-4	TGTGCCAGCAGTTCGACTACGGGACAGCCTAATGAAAAACTGTTTTTT	CASSSTTGQPNEKLFF
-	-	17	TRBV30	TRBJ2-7	TGTGCCTGGAGCAACTCGGCTAACACCCGGAGAGCTTACGAGCAGTACTTC	CAWSNSANTRRAYEQYF
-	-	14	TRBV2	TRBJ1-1	TGTGCCAGCAGCTGGGCAGCCACGAGCACTGAAGCTTTCTTT	CASSWAATSTEAFF
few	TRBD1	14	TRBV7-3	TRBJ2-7	TGTGCCAGCAGCGTAGGACAGGGCGCCTACGAGCAGTACTTC	CASSVGQGAYEQYF
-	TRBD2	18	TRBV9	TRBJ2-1	TGTGCCAGCAGCCAACACTCTAGCGGGAGAACTTCCTACAATGAGCAGTTCTTC	CASSQHSSGRTSYNEQFF
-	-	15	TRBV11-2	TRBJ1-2	TGTGCCAGCAGCTTACGCGTACAGTCTAACTATGGCTACACCTTC	CASSLRVQSNYGYTF
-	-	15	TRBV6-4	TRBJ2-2	TGTGCCAGCAGCACACTAGCAGGTGTAACCGGGGAGCTGTTTTTT	CASSTLAGVTGELFF
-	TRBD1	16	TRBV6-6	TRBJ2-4	TGTGCCAGCAGTTACCGACAGGGGAATAGAAAAAACATTCAGTACTTC	CASSYRQGNRKNIQYF
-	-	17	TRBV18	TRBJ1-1	TGTGCCAGCTCACCCGCCCTCACCGGGGGGATGAACACTGAAGCTTTCTTT	CASSPALTGGMNTEAFF
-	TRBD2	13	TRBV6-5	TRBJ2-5	TGTGCCAGCTCCGGACTAGCGGGAGGGGATAAGTACTTC	CASSGLAGGDKYF
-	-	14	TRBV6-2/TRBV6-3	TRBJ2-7	TGTGCCAGCAGTTATACAGGGTATAATGGCGAGCAGTACTTC	CASSYTGYNGEQYF
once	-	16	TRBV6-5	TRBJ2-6	TGTGCCAGCAGTTACTCTAGCAGGGCTGGGGCCAACGTCCTGACTTTC	CASSYSSRAGANVLTF
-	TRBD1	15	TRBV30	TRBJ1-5	TGTGCCTGGAGTGTACAGGGGTTGACTAATCAGCCCCAGCATTTT	CAWSVQGLTNQPQHF
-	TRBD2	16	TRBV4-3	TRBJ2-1	TGCGCCAGCAGCCGGACCAGCGGGAGCTCCTACAATGAGCAGTTCTTC	CASSRTSGSSYNEQFF
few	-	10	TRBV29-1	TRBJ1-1	TGCAGCGTTGCATCCGGGGTGGCTTTCTTT	CSVASGVAFF
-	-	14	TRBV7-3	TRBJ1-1	TGTGCCAGCAGCTTAGGGGGGGAGAACACTGAAGCTTTCTTT	CASSLGGENTEAFF
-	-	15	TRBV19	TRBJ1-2	TGTGCCAGTAGTATAGCTTCTCGGGATTTCTATGGCTACACCTTC	CASSIASRDFYGYTF
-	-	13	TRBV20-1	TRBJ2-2	TGCAGTGCTAGTGGTCTAGCCGCCGGGGAGCTGTTTTTT	CSASGLAAGELFF
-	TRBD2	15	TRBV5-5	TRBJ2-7	TGTGCCAGCAGCCAGGGACTAGCGGTCTCCTACGAGCAGTACTTC	CASSQGLAVSYEQYF
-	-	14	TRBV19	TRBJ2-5	TGTGCCAGTACCCTGGGGGGGCGCGAGGAGACCCAGTACTTC	CASTLGGREETQYF
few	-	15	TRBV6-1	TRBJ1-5	TGTGCCAGCAGTGAAGCCAGGGTGGGCAATCAGCCCCAGCATTTT	CASSEARVGNQPQHF
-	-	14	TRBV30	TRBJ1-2	TGTGCCTGGAGTGGCCCCTGGAGGGGCTATGGCTACACCTTC	CAWSGPWRGYGYTF